This T cell receptor (beta chain) was found in a study of control samples from healthy donors and cancer patients. Germline CDR1 SGHKS, CDR2 YYEKEE (reference sequence). This CDR3 has 16 residues. The J segment lost 0 bases and the V segment lost 2 bases, leaving 5 bases of the junction unmatched. TCRdb keeps only in-frame clones here, not all; method: immunoSEQ multiplex PCR. The data show some 120,000 clones, around 90% seen once. This TCR derives from a man between 18 and 35 years old in good health. Sequenced input: blood. The chain joins TRBV5-5 to TRBJ1-3; 7 nucleotides match TRBD1. CDR3 in DNA: TGTGCCAGCAGCTTACAGGGGATTACCTCTGGAAACACCATATATTTT. It is translated as CASSLQGITSGNTIYF.